Listed below are T cell receptor beta chains from one sample, sequenced in a study of shared clonotypes between healthy human individuals. The table came from immunoSEQ multiplex PCR; TCRdb's copy has only in-frame clones and leaves some out. In the table there are 640,000 or so clones, roughly 70% of which are singletons. What was sequenced was memory CD4+ T cells sorted from blood. These receptors all come from a woman younger than 45 in good health. CDR3s include the opening cysteine and the closing phenylalanine or tryptophan. D genes are given only for firm matches. The size entry is marked missing in some rows and otherwise reads once, few, many or a size class.

13,TRBV18,.,once,TRBJ2-2,TGTGCCAGCTCACCACCGAGCTCCGGGGAGCTGTTTTTT,CASSPPSSGELFF
11,TRBV10-2,.,.,TRBJ2-1,TGCGCCAGCAGTGACTACAATGAGCAGTTCTTC,CASSDYNEQFF
15,TRBV5-1,.,few,TRBJ2-1,TGCGCCAGCAGCTTGGATAGCGTCTCCTACAATGAGCAGTTCTTC,CASSLDSVSYNEQFF
15,TRBV19,.,few,TRBJ2-3,TGTGCCAGTAGTATTCAAGCGGTCAGACCAGATACGCAGTATTTT,CASSIQAVRPDTQYF
15,TRBV5-4,.,.,TRBJ1-1,TGTGCCAGCAGCTTACCGCGGACGGAGAACACTGAAGCTTTCTTT,CASSLPRTENTEAFF
14,TRBV18,TRBD1,.,TRBJ1-4,TGTGCCAGCTCACCGGGACAGGGGGCTGAAAAACTGTTTTTT,CASSPGQGAEKLFF
14,TRBV5-1,.,.,TRBJ1-1,TGCGCCAGCAGCTCAAAGGGGGTAGGCGCTGAAGCTTTCTTT,CASSSKGVGAEAFF
16,TRBV11-2,.,.,TRBJ2-7,TGTGCCAGCAGCTGGGAGGGGGGAGGAGGAACCTACGAGCAGTACTTC,CASSWEGGGGTYEQYF
15,TRBV6-1,.,.,TRBJ1-1,TGTGCCAGCAGTGGAGCCCCTGGGAGCAGCACTGAAGCTTTCTTT,CASSGAPGSSTEAFF
15,TRBV7-8,TRBD2,.,TRBJ2-1,TGTGCCAGCAGTCCGGGACTAGCGGGGGGTAATGAGCAGTTCTTC,CASSPGLAGGNEQFF
15,TRBV4-2,.,.,TRBJ1-1,TGTGCCAGCAGCCAGATTTCCGACTCGAACACTGAAGCTTTCTTT,CASSQISDSNTEAFF
14,TRBV4-2,.,.,TRBJ2-1,TGTGCCAGCAGCTTGGGGGGCCTAGGCTATGAGCAGTTCTTC,CASSLGGLGYEQFF
16,TRBV7-9,.,.,TRBJ2-4,TGTGCCAGCACTACCGGACGGGGACTGTCCAAAAACATTCAGTACTTC,CASTTGRGLSKNIQYF
17,TRBV4-1,TRBD2,few,TRBJ2-1,TGCGCCAGCAGCCGAGGGGGACTAGCGGGAGCTGGTAATGAGCAGTTCTTC,CASSRGGLAGAGNEQFF
14,TRBV6-6,.,.,TRBJ1-4,TGTGCCAGCAGTCAGTTCGACAGGAATGAAAAACTGTTTTTT,CASSQFDRNEKLFF
13,TRBV18,.,.,TRBJ2-3,TGTGCCAGCTCACAAACTCACGGAGATACGCAGTATTTT,CASSQTHGDTQYF
16,TRBV7-9,.,.,TRBJ2-2,TGTGCCAGCAGTCGAACCGGGGCCCCTGGGGCCGGGGAGCTGTTTTTT,CASSRTGAPGAGELFF
13,TRBV28,.,.,TRBJ1-3,TGTGCCAGCAGTTTACTGGCTGGAAACACCATATATTTT,CASSLLAGNTIYF
16,TRBV11-2,.,.,TRBJ1-4,TGTGCCAGCAGCTTAGACCCGGGACGGTTCAATGAAAAACTGTTTTTT,CASSLDPGRFNEKLFF
16,TRBV6-5,TRBD1,.,TRBJ2-2,TGTGCCAGCAGTTCCGGACAGGGGCCGAACACCGGGGAGCTGTTTTTT,CASSSGQGPNTGELFF
14,TRBV6-1,.,.,TRBJ2-7,TGTGCCAGCAGGAAACTCGGCAACTCCTACGAGCAGTACTTC,CASRKLGNSYEQYF
14,TRBV14,TRBD1,.,TRBJ1-2,TGTGCCAGCAGCCGAGGACAGGAGGCCTATGGCTACACCTTC,CASSRGQEAYGYTF
10,TRBV28,.,.,TRBJ2-5,TGTGCCAGCCATGGAGAGACCCAGTACTTC,CASHGETQYF
15,TRBV11-3,TRBD1,.,TRBJ1-5,TGTGCCAGCAGTTTGACAGGGAGAGTGACTCAGCCCCAGCATTTT,CASSLTGRVTQPQHF
15,TRBV4-2,.,.,TRBJ1-5,TGTGCCAGCAGCCAAGACGAGGGCCCCAATCAGCCCCAGCATTTT,CASSQDEGPNQPQHF
11,TRBV6-1,.,.,TRBJ1-2,TGTGCCAGCAGTGAAGTTGGGGGCTACACCTTC,CASSEVGGYTF
15,TRBV5-1,.,few,TRBJ2-7,TGCGCCAGCAGCTTGGTGGGCACGGGCTCCTACGAGCAGTACTTC,CASSLVGTGSYEQYF
14,TRBV7-9,.,.,TRBJ2-1,TGTGCCAGCAGCCCCGGAGAGTCCTACAATGAGCAGTTCTTC,CASSPGESYNEQFF
16,TRBV7-2,.,.,TRBJ2-5,TGTGCCAGCAGCTTAGTTGGGGGCGTGCGTGGAGAGACCCAGTACTTC,CASSLVGGVRGETQYF
11,TRBV20-1,.,.,TRBJ2-7,TGCAGTGGCGCGGGCCCAGACGAGCAGTACTTC,CSGAGPDEQYF
15,TRBV5-1,TRBD1,.,TRBJ1-2,TGCGCCAGCAGCCCCGGACAGGGGATTTACTATGGCTACACCTTC,CASSPGQGIYYGYTF
18,TRBV4-2,.,few,TRBJ2-2,TGTGCCAGCAGCCAAGGTGCCCCGAACCACCTGTACACCGGGGAGCTGTTTTTT,CASSQGAPNHLYTGELFF
15,TRBV19,.,.,TRBJ2-3,TGTGCCAGCTGCCGCCGGGGTGTGGACACAGATACGCAGTATTTT,CASCRRGVDTDTQYF